This is a list of T cell receptor beta chains from one sample in a study of cytomegalovirus exposure and HLA in healthy donors. Some clones are missing from TCRdb's copy, which holds only in-frame ones; the method was immunoSEQ multiplex PCR. The repertoire holds about 52,000 clones, with roughly 73% as singletons. Sequencing used PBMCs. The receptors derive from a man younger than 35 in good health and CMV-seronegative. Both conserved end residues are part of each CDR3.

V	J	CDR3
TRBV6-5	TRBJ1-5	CASSARREDQPQHF
TRBV11-2	TRBJ2-1	CASSVVGSGTSYNEQFF
TRBV4-3	TRBJ1-3	CASSQQGTVLAGNTIYF
TRBV14	TRBJ1-6	CASSQQTGFSPLHF
TRBV9	TRBJ2-5	CASSERLAQQETQYF
TRBV28	TRBJ1-1	CASSPPDRLFEAFF
TRBV6-5	TRBJ2-7	CASGKNRGPTYEQYF
TRBV30	TRBJ1-6	CAWSGQGARSPLHF
TRBV4-3	TRBJ2-5	CASSQEGGETQYF
TRBV7-3	TRBJ2-7	CASSLASGTGIYEQYF
TRBV4-2	TRBJ1-2	CASSPEVQEEIYGYTF
TRBV13	TRBJ2-5	CASSHSRKETQYF
TRBV4-3	TRBJ2-6	CASSQDGARWDINGGANVLTF
TRBV11-1	TRBJ2-7	CASSERRRDTYEQYF
TRBV30	TRBJ2-2	CAWSSERNTGELFF
TRBV6-5	TRBJ2-7	CASRRGSPYEQYF
TRBV2	TRBJ2-5	CASKSESETQYF
TRBV5-4	TRBJ1-2	CASSLALSWGEGYTF
TRBV11-3	TRBJ1-1	CASSLGGGMAATEAFF
TRBV2	TRBJ1-4	CASNLGQGNEKLFF
TRBV30	TRBJ2-2	CAWEGLAGLAGELFF
TRBV27	TRBJ1-2	CASSPGQGGYTF
TRBV11-2	TRBJ2-7	CASSLGQTYEQYF
TRBV29-1	TRBJ2-7	CSGRPGSGEQYF
TRBV7-6	TRBJ2-5	CASSAIPRETQYF
TRBV6-4	TRBJ1-1	CASSDKNRMNTEAFF
TRBV2	TRBJ1-2	CASSVIGGGTRGYTF
TRBV4-1	TRBJ1-6	CASSQDWRGDGNSPLHF
TRBV29-1	TRBJ1-1	CSVGRGQGAEAFF
TRBV29-1	TRBJ2-7	CSVVGLNWEQYF
TRBV11-2	TRBJ2-5	CASSLVRGPGTQYF
TRBV6-4	TRBJ1-2	CASSDYGGLGGYTF
TRBV6-6	TRBJ1-5	CASSYTGRGNQPQHF
TRBV7-9	TRBJ2-1	CASSRDIYNEQFF
TRBV7-9	TRBJ1-1	CASSLLRGAEAFF
TRBV10-3	TRBJ1-5	CAISDGGAPNQPQHF
TRBV11-2	TRBJ2-5	CASSTGGRETQYF
TRBV13	TRBJ1-1	CASSVRRDRGGTEAFF
TRBV6-5	TRBJ1-1	CASSYSDRDTEAFF
TRBV9	TRBJ2-7	CASSVDLATGSNEQYF
TRBV7-2	TRBJ1-5	CASSLQAGSNQPQHF
TRBV27	TRBJ2-7	CASREWGGEQYF
TRBV7-2	TRBJ2-5	CASSLSAGVETQYF
TRBV2	TRBJ2-3	CASSEAWTSDSDTQYF
TRBV6-1	TRBJ2-6	CASSELARPNAPPGANVLTF
TRBV27	TRBJ1-1	CASRRDYPLNTEAFF
TRBV19	TRBJ1-6	CASSAAEAAPLHF
TRBV29-1	TRBJ2-1	CSVDLAVYNEQFF
TRBV25-1	TRBJ2-7	CASSDPWAGVYEQYF
TRBV28	TRBJ2-1	CASSRALAGANEQFF
TRBV5-1	TRBJ1-1	CASRLDRGNTEAFF
TRBV6-7	TRBJ1-1	CASSYPQAAGWTEAFF
TRBV27	TRBJ2-7	CASSFGQGYEQYF
TRBV4-2	TRBJ2-3	CASSQEGSRSTDTQYF
TRBV2	TRBJ1-1	CASSEARAFF